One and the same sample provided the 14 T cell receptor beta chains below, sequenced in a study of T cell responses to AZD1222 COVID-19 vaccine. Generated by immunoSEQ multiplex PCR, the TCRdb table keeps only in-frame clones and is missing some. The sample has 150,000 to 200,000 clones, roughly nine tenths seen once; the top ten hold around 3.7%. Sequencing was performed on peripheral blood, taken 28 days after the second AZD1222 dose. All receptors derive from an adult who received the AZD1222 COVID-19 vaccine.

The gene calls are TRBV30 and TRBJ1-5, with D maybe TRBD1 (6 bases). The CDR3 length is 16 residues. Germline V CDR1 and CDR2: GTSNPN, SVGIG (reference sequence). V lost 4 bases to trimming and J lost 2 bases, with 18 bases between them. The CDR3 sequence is CAWTSGTKAGNQPQHF. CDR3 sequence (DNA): TGTGCCTGGACGTCCGGGACAAAGGCTGGCAATCAGCCCCAGCATTTT.

CDR3 sequence (DNA): TGTGCCAGCAGCGCCGGGACAGGGGGCAGCTATGGCTACACCTTC. This encodes CASSAGTGGSYGYTF. The gene calls are TRBV9 and TRBJ1-2; 12 bases align to TRBD1. Germline loops: CDR1 SGDLS, CDR2 YYNGEE. J was trimmed by 4 bases and V by 3 bases; bases with no gene match: 4. This CDR3 spans 15 amino acids.

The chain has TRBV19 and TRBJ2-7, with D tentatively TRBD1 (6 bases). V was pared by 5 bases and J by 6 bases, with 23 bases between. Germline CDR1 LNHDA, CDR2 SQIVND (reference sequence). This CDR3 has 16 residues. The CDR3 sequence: CASSEHPLGQISEQYF. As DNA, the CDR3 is TGTGCCAGTAGTGAACACCCTCTAGGACAGATCTCCGAGCAGTACTTC.

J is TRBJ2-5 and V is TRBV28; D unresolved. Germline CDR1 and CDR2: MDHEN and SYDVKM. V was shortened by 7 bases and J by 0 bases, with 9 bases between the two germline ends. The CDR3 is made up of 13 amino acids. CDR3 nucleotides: TGTGCCAGCAAGCTCTTGTACCAAGAGACCCAGTACTTC. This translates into CASKLLYQETQYF.

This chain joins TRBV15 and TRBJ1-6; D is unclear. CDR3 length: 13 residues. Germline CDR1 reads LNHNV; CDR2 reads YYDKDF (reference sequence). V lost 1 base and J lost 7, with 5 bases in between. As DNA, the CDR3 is TGTGCCACCAGCAGAGGGGGAAATTCACCCCTCCACTTT. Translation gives CATSRGGNSPLHF.

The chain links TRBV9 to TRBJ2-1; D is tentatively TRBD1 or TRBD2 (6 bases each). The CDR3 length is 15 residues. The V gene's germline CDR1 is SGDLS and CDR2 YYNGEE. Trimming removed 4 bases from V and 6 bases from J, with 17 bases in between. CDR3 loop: CASSPRGGLGNEQFF. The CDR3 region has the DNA TGTGCCAGCAGCCCACGAGGGGGGTTGGGCAATGAGCAGTTCTTC.

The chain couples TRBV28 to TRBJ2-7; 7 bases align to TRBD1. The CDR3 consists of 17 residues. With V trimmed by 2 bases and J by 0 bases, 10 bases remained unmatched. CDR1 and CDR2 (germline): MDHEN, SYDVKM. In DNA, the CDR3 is TGTGCCAGCAGTTTAGGGATGGGCCGGGACAGCTCCTACGAGCAGTACTTC. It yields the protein CASSLGMGRDSSYEQYF.

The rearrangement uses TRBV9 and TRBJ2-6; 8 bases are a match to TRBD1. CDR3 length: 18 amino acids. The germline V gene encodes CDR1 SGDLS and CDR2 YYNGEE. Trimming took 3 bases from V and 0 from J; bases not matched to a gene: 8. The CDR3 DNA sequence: TGTGCCAGCAGCGCATCCGGGACAGGAGACTCTGGGGCCAACGTCCTGACTTTC. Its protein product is CASSASGTGDSGANVLTF.

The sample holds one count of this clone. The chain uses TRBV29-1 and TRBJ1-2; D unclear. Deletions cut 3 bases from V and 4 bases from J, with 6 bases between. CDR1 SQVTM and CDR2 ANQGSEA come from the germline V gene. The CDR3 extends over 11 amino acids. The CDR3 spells CSVDGSYGYTF. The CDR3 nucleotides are TGCAGCGTTGATGGGAGCTATGGCTACACCTTC.

The CDR3 reads CASSSRTSGSEQFF. The DNA for the CDR3 is TGTGCCAGCAGCTCCAGGACTAGCGGGAGTGAGCAGTTCTTC. The chain combines TRBV5-4 with TRBJ2-1; 13 bases agree with TRBD2. Germline CDR1 is SGHNT and CDR2 is YYREEE (reference sequence). The CDR3 totals 14 residues. V was pared by 3 bases and J by 9 bases, with 3 bases of the junction left unmatched.

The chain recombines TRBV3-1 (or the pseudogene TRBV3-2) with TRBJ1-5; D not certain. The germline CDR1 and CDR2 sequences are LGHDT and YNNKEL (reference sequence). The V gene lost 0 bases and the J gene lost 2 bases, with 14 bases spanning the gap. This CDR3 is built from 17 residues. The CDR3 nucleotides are TGTGCCAGCAGCCAAGATTTAAAGGGTAGCGGCAATCAGCCCCAGCATTTT. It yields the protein CASSQDLKGSGNQPQHF.

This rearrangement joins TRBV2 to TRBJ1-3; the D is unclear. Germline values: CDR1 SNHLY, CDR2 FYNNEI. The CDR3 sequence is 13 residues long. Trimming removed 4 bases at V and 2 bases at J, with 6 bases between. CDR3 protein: CASSAAAGNTIYF. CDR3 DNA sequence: TGTGCCAGCAGTGCAGCGGCTGGAAACACCATATATTTT.

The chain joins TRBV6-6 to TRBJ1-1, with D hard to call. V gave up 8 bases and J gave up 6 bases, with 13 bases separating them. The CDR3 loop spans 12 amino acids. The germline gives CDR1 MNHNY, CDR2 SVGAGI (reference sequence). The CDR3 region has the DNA TGTGCCAGCGCTCCGGGGTGGCCTGAAGCTTTCTTT. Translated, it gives CASAPGWPEAFF.

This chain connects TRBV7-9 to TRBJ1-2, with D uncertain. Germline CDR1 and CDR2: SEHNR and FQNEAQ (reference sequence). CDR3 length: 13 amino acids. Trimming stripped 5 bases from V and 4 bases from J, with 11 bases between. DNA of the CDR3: TGTGCCAGCAGCCTCGCGCGCTCCTATGGCTACACCTTC. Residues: CASSLARSYGYTF.